This TCR beta chain was obtained from a study of shared clonotypes between healthy human individuals. This clone has a single count. CDR1 is MNHEY, CDR2 SMNVEV, per germline (reference sequence). With 7 bases removed from V and 3 bases from J, the gap between germline ends came to 3 bases. The CDR3 is made up of 11 amino acids. Assay execution took place at the deep level. Profiling relied on immunoSEQ multiplex PCR, and the TCRdb table lists in-frame clones only, not all of them. Altogether about 450,000 clones are present, approximately 79% being singletons, with the ten largest covering more than 10%.

The sequence derives from a middle-aged woman in good health. Some clones in this sample may be carry-over from other donors' samples. The genes are TRBV27 and TRBJ2-2; no definite D call. The sample comprised PBMCs. The CDR3 is CASTDTGELFF. In nucleotides, the CDR3 is TGTGCCAGCACGGACACCGGGGAGCTGTTTTTT.